This T cell receptor (beta chain) derives from a study of cytomegalovirus exposure and HLA in healthy donors. PCR involved 60 Vbeta and 13 Jbeta primers. Using immunoSEQ multiplex PCR, the repertoire was profiled, and TCRdb retains in-frame clones only, with some absent. Here the sample spans roughly 100,000 clones, around 79% being singletons. While unrecorded immune exposures were likely, the donors were nominally healthy when sampled. With regard to this clone: An end of the junction does not agree with germline; a read error may underlie this.

CDR3 length: 15 residues. CDR1 is MNHEY, CDR2 SVGAGI, per germline. The sequencing input was PBMCs. This sequence originates from a woman between 35 and 50 years old in good health and CMV-seronegative. The chain links TRBV6-5 to TRBJ1-4; possibly TRBD1 for D (6 bases). CDR3 sequence: CATSFSPGTSEKLFF. In nucleotides, the CDR3 is TGTGCCACCAGTTTCTCTCCCGGGACAAGTGAAAAACTGTTTTTT.